This T cell receptor (beta chain) was obtained from a study of response to subunit inactivated influenza vaccine. Study-level findings and limits: Researchers suggested that each seasonal influenza vaccination recruits few new T cells.

This clonotype was counted ten times or more. Its antigen is not known. In TCRdb, the RT-PCR reads were re-called with MiXCR into one record per CDR3 protein. The data show over 450,000 distinct CDR3 sequences, around 13% seen once. This CDR3 contains 11 residues. Germline loops: CDR1 MNHEY, CDR2 SVGAGI. V lost 4 bases, J lost 9 bases, and 10 bases lay in between. The chain employs TRBV6-5 and TRBJ2-7; D is undetermined. This receptor was identified in a man in his forties or fifties who received an inactivated influenza vaccine. Specimen: PBMCs from blood, collected 45 days after vaccination. Here the CDR3 reads CASSSERRQYF. CDR3 nucleotide sequence: TGTGCCAGCAGTTCTGAGCGTCGGCAGTACTTC.